Listed below are T cell receptor beta chains from one sample, sequenced in a study of cytomegalovirus exposure and HLA in healthy donors. This table comes from immunoSEQ multiplex PCR, and its TCRdb copy is limited to in-frame clones, with some not included. The data contain some 98,000 clones, roughly 84% of them singletons. Sequenced material: PBMCs. The receptors here all came from a man aged 18 to 35 in good health and CMV-seropositive. CDR3s include the opening cysteine and the closing phenylalanine or tryptophan. The D gene is left open where the match is weak. Some rows mark clone size as missing; the rest say once, few, many or name a class of expanded clone.

clone_size,j_call,d_call,v_call,cdr3_nt,cdr3_aa
NA,TRBJ1-6,NA,TRBV7-2,TGTGCCAGCAGCTTAGACGGCTATAATTCACCCCTCCACTTT,CASSLDGYNSPLHF
NA,TRBJ2-3,TRBD2,TRBV10-3,TGTGCCATCAGTGAGGCCGGGACTAGCGCGACAGATACGCAGTATTTT,CAISEAGTSATDTQYF
NA,TRBJ2-6,NA,TRBV7-3,TGTGCCAGCAGCTTATTCACACCCCTCTCTGGGGCCAACGTCCTGACTTTC,CASSLFTPLSGANVLTF
few,TRBJ2-7,TRBD1,TRBV7-3,TGTGCCAGCTGGCCCGGGACAGGGGTCTACGAGCAGTACTTC,CASWPGTGVYEQYF
few,TRBJ2-5,NA,TRBV18,TGTGCCAGCTCACCGCCCAGCGTGGAGACCCAGTACTTC,CASSPPSVETQYF
NA,TRBJ2-1,TRBD2,TRBV28,TGTGCCAGCAGGGCAGCGGGAGGGGGTGGTGAGCAGTTCTTC,CASRAAGGGGEQFF
once,TRBJ2-1,NA,TRBV4-2,TGTGCCAGCAGCCAAGATGACTGGGGGGGCTCCAATGAGCAGTTCTTC,CASSQDDWGGSNEQFF
NA,TRBJ1-6,TRBD1,TRBV6-6,TGTGCCAGCAGCTGGACAGGGTCCCGCTATAATTCACCCCTCCACTTT,CASSWTGSRYNSPLHF
few,TRBJ1-2,NA,TRBV4-2,TGTGCCAGCAGCCAAGGCAAGGAGGTTAGAGGCTACACCTTC,CASSQGKEVRGYTF
NA,TRBJ2-2,NA,TRBV20-1,TGCAGTGCTGCCCGGACAGGGGAGCTGTTTTTT,CSAARTGELFF
NA,TRBJ1-5,TRBD1,TRBV5-8,TGTGCCAGCAGCTCCCGTGGGACAGCTAATCAGCCCCAGCATTTT,CASSSRGTANQPQHF
NA,TRBJ1-2,TRBD1,TRBV11-2,TGTGCCAGCAGCTTAGCAGGGGGCTATGGCTACACCTTC,CASSLAGGYGYTF
NA,TRBJ1-5,NA,TRBV7-9,TGTGCCAGCAGCGGGGGCGTCGGCAATCAGCCCCAGCATTTT,CASSGGVGNQPQHF
NA,TRBJ2-7,NA,TRBV27,TGTGCCAGCATACGTCAGGGCTACGAGCAGTACTTC,CASIRQGYEQYF
NA,TRBJ2-7,NA,TRBV4-3,TGCGCCAGCAGCCAAGAGTGGAGTTCTTCCCGGACTGCTTACGAGCAGTACTTC,CASSQEWSSSRTAYEQYF
NA,TRBJ2-1,NA,TRBV4-3,TGCGCCAGCAGCCAAGAAAGTGGGCAGTCCTACAATGAGCAGTTCTTC,CASSQESGQSYNEQFF
NA,TRBJ2-1,TRBD1,TRBV27,TGTGCCAGCAGTTCCGGGACAGGGGGCTACAATGAGCAGTTCTTC,CASSSGTGGYNEQFF
NA,TRBJ2-7,TRBD1,TRBV5-4,TGTGCCAGCAGCCTCGGACAGGGGGCCTACGAGCAGTACTTC,CASSLGQGAYEQYF
NA,TRBJ2-1,TRBD2,TRBV4-1,TGCGCCAGCAGCCAAGATCCGGCTAGCGGGGGGGCCGTTGTTGAGCAGTTCTTC,CASSQDPASGGAVVEQFF
NA,TRBJ2-7,TRBD1,TRBV6-1,TGTGCCAGCAGAGGGACAGTCTCCTACGAGCAGTACTTC,CASRGTVSYEQYF
NA,TRBJ2-7,NA,TRBV6-6,TGTGCCAGCAGTTTTGGCGACTCAAGCCCCTACGAGCAGTACTTC,CASSFGDSSPYEQYF
once,TRBJ2-5,TRBD2,TRBV5-1,TGCGCCAGCAGAATTGGACTAGCGGGAGACCAAGAGACCCAGTACTTC,CASRIGLAGDQETQYF
NA,TRBJ2-1,TRBD2,TRBV5-1,TGCGCCAGCAGCCTCCGACTAGCGGGAGCTCTCACGGGGGATGAGCAGTTCTTC,CASSLRLAGALTGDEQFF
NA,TRBJ2-7,TRBD2,TRBV19,TGTGCCAGTAGTATTTTGGGGGGGAACTACTACGAGCAGTACTTC,CASSILGGNYYEQYF
NA,TRBJ2-2,NA,TRBV7-9,TGTGCCAGCAGAGGGACTCCAACCGGGGAGCTGTTTTTT,CASRGTPTGELFF
NA,TRBJ2-5,NA,TRBV19,TGTGCCAGTAGTTCAAACAGGGAAGAGACCCAGTACTTC,CASSSNREETQYF